This T cell receptor (beta chain) is from a study of cytomegalovirus exposure and HLA in healthy donors. This clone has just one count. The antigen remains unidentified. Regarding the study as a whole: Most TCR sequences proved rare, with some public TCRs found in many donors. Across all donors, roughly uniform sequencing depth was an assumption of the presence/absence analyses.

PCR employed 60 Vbeta and 13 Jbeta primers. Generated by immunoSEQ multiplex PCR, the TCRdb table keeps only in-frame clones and is missing some. The data contain 180,000 or so clones, 75% to 90% of them singletons. Sequencing was performed on PBMCs. The clonotype comes from a woman aged 25 to 39 in good health and CMV-seronegative.

CDR3 in DNA: TGCGCCAGCGGGACAGGGGGCGGCTACGAGCAGTACTTC. The encoded protein is CASGTGGGYEQYF. V usage is TRBV5-1 and J usage is TRBJ2-5, with TRBD1 matching 12 bases. The J call is in doubt because the DNA end fits TRBJ2-7 better. This CDR3 comprises 13 residues. CDR1 is SGHRS and CDR2 is YFSETQ in the germline V gene.